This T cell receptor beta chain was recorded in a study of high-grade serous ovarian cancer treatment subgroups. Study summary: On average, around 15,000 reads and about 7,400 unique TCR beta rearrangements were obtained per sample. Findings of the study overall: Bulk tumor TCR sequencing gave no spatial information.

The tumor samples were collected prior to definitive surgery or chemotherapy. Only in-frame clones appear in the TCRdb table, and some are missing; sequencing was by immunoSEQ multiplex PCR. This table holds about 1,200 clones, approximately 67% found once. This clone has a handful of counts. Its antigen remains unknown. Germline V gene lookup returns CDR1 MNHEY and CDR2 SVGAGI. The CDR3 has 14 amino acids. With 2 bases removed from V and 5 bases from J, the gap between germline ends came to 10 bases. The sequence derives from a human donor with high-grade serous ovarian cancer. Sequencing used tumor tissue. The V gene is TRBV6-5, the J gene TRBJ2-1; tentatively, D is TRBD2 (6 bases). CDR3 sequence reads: CASSYGGLNNEQFF. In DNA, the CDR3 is TGTGCCAGCAGTTACGGTGGACTAAACAATGAGCAGTTCTTC.